This T cell receptor beta chain was sequenced in a study of blood T cell repertoires in COVID-19. Germline loops: CDR1 DFQATT, CDR2 SNEGSKA (reference sequence). Trimming removed 6 bases from V and 2 bases from J, with 7 bases in between. The CDR3 totals 11 residues. TCRdb's table, derived via immunoSEQ multiplex PCR, lists solely in-frame clones and lacks some. This sample yields some 68,000 clones, of which less than 95% are seen a single time; approximately 0.49% belongs to the top ten. In Seattle, patients joined the study during active infection and were tracked longitudinally. This TCR came from a man aged 50 or older with COVID-19, enrolled during active disease. The chain joins TRBV20-1 to TRBJ1-2; maybe TRBD1 (5 bases). What was sequenced was peripheral blood. CDR3 in DNA: TGCAGTGCCGGGGGGAACTATGGCTACACCTTC. Translated, it gives CSAGGNYGYTF.